This T cell receptor beta chain was observed in a study of T-cell memory formation after mild COVID-19. Study context: TCR clusters were mostly donor specific.

After 5'RACE with constant-segment primers, TCR alpha and TCR beta cDNA libraries carrying sample barcodes and UMIs were obtained. TCRdb called the 5' RACE reads again in MiXCR, with one record for every CDR3 protein. The data show about 170,000 distinct CDR3 sequences, 10% to 15% seen once. V shed 3 bases and J 4 bases; nucleotides not matched to a gene: 8. This CDR3 has 16 amino acids. CDR1 and CDR2 (germline): MNHEY, SMNVEV (reference sequence). Sequencing was performed on PBMCs or a T cell subset sorted from them (not recorded which). The rearrangement uses TRBV27 and TRBJ2-3, with TRBD2 matching 9 bases. The TCR sequence derives from a man aged 18 to 35 who had mild COVID-19 (a few samples of this study predate the infection). Cell type and time point are not known. In DNA, the CDR3 is TGTGCCAGCAGTTTCCGCGGGGGGGCCAGCCCAGATACGCAGTATTTT. Its protein product is CASSFRGGASPDTQYF.